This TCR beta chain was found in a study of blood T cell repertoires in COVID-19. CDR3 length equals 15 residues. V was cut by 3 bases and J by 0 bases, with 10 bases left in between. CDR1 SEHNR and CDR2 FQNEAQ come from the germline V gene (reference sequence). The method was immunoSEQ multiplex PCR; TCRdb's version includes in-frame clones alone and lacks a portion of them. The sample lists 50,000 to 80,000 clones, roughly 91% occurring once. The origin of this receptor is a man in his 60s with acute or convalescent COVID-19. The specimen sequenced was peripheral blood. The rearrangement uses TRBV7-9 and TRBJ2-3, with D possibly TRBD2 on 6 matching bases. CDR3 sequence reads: CASSLGGPSTDTQYF. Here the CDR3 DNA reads TGTGCCAGCAGCTTGGGGGGTCCTAGCACAGATACGCAGTATTTT.